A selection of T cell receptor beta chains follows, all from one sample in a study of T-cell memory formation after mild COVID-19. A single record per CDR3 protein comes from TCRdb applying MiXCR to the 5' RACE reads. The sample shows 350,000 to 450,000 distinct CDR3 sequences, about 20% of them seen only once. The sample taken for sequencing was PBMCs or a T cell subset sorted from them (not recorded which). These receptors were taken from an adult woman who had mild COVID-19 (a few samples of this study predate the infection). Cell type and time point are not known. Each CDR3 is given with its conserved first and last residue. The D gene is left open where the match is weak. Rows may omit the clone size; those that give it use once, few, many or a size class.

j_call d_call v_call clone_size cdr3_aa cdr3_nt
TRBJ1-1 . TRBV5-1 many CASSLGTVNTEAFF TGCGCCAGCAGCTTGGGGACAGTGAACACTGAAGCTTTCTTT
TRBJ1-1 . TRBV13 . CASSLGKGGTEAFF TGTGCCAGCAGCCTGGGAAAGGGAGGCACTGAAGCTTTCTTT
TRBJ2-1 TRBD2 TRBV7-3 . CASSQGLAGSEQFF TGTGCCAGCAGCCAAGGACTAGCGGGGTCCGAGCAGTTCTTC
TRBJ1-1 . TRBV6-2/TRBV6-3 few CASSYRSSTDMNTEAFF TGTGCCAGCAGTTATCGTAGCTCGACAGACATGAACACTGAAGCTTTCTTT
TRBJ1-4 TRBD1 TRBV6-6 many CASRPRQGRVEKLFF TGTGCCAGCAGACCCCGACAGGGTCGGGTTGAAAAACTGTTTTTT
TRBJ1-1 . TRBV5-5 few CASSSAGGFYSEAFF TGTGCCAGCAGCTCAGCCGGGGGGTTCTATAGTGAAGCTTTCTTT
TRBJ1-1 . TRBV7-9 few CASSLDFLDTEAFF TGTGCCAGCAGCTTAGATTTTTTGGACACTGAAGCTTTCTTT
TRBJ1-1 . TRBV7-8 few CASSLEIWDTEAFF TGTGCCAGCAGCTTAGAGATTTGGGACACTGAAGCTTTCTTT
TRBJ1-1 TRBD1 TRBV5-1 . CASSPGDRTLNTEAFF TGCGCCAGCAGCCCGGGGGACAGGACTTTAAACACTGAAGCTTTCTTT
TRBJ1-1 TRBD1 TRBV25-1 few CASSDTGGRNTEAFF TGTGCCAGCAGTGATACAGGGGGGCGGAACACTGAAGCTTTCTTT
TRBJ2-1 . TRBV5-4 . CASRARTPGVGEQFF TGTGCCAGCAGAGCCCGGACTCCCGGGGTCGGGGAGCAGTTCTTC
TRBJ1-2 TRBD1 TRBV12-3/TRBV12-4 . CASRTQGIYGYTF TGTGCCAGCAGAACACAGGGGATCTATGGCTACACCTTC
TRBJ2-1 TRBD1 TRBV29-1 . CSGNDAGGAYNEQFF TGCAGCGGGAATGATGCAGGGGGCGCCTACAATGAGCAGTTCTTC
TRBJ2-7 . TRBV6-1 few CASTETAFEQYF TGTGCCAGCACCGAAACAGCGTTTGAGCAGTACTTC
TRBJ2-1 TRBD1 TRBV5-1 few CASSRGTGTNEQFF TGCGCCAGCAGCCGAGGGACAGGGACCAATGAGCAGTTCTTC
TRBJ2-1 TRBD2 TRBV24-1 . CATSEKGLAGGTPRYNEQFF TGTGCCACCAGTGAAAAAGGACTAGCGGGAGGGACTCCCCGGTACAATGAGCAGTTCTTC
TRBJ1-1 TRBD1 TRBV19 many CASSNRGLGRTEAFF TGTGCCAGTAGTAACAGGGGGCTGGGTCGGACTGAAGCTTTCTTT
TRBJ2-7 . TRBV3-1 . CASSQWPINPYEQYF TGTGCCAGCAGCCAGTGGCCTATCAACCCCTACGAGCAGTACTTC
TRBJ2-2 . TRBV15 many CATSGPEGRTGKDTGELFF TGTGCCACCAGCGGACCGGAGGGGCGAACAGGGAAGGACACCGGGGAGCTGTTTTTT
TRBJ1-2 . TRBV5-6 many CASSFYTANYGYTF TGTGCCAGCAGCTTTTATACAGCTAACTATGGCTACACCTTC
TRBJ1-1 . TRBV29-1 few CSAGNMNTEAFF TGCAGCGCCGGTAACATGAACACTGAAGCTTTCTTT
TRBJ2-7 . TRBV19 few CASSIVGRSYEQYF TGTGCCAGTAGTATAGTTGGAAGATCCTACGAGCAGTACTTC
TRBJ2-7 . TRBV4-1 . CASSQRWDSVYEQYF TGCGCCAGCAGCCAGCGCTGGGATAGTGTTTACGAGCAGTACTTC
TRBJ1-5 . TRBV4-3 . CASSEGRWGGQPQHF TGCGCCAGCAGCGAAGGGAGGTGGGGGGGTCAGCCCCAGCATTTT
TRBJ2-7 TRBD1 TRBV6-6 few CASSYEARGSEQYF TGTGCCAGCAGTTACGAGGCCAGGGGGAGCGAGCAGTACTTC
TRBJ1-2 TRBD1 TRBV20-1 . CSADRELPNYGYTF TGCAGTGCCGACAGGGAACTACCTAACTATGGCTACACCTTC
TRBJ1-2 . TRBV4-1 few CASSQVGAIGYTF TGCGCCAGCAGCCAAGTGGGGGCCATTGGCTACACCTTC
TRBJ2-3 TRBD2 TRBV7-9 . CASSFRRTSRVADTQYF TGTGCCAGCAGCTTTAGACGGACTAGCCGCGTGGCAGATACGCAGTATTTT
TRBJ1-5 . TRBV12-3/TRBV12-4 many CASSLAGRNQPQHF TGTGCCAGCAGTTTGGCAGGGAGGAATCAGCCCCAGCATTTT
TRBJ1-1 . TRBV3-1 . CASSQDSEAFF TGTGCCAGCAGCCAGGACAGTGAAGCTTTCTTT
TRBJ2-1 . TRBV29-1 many CSAWDNEQFF TGCAGCGCTTGGGACAATGAGCAGTTCTTC
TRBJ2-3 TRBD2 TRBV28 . CASTGLVVATQYF TGTGCCAGCACGGGACTAGTGGTAGCCACGCAGTATTTT
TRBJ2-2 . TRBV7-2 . CASSLGPFTGELFF TGTGCCAGCAGCTTAGGGCCTTTCACCGGGGAGCTGTTTTTT
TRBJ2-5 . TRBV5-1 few CASSLVVGGAETQYF TGCGCCAGCAGCTTGGTTGTGGGCGGAGCGGAGACCCAGTACTTC
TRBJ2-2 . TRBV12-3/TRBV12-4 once CASSIWSAGYTGELFF TGTGCCAGCAGTATTTGGAGTGCGGGGTACACCGGGGAGCTGTTTTTT
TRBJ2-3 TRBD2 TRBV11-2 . CASSLDHWGGRSDTQYF TGTGCCAGCAGCTTAGACCATTGGGGCGGGAGGTCTGATACGCAGTATTTT
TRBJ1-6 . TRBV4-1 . CASSQDKAVGWALHF TGCGCCAGCAGCCAAGATAAAGCCGTCGGGTGGGCCCTCCACTTT
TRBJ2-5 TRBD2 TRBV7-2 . CASTRLAGGGETQYF TGTGCCAGCACCCGACTAGCGGGAGGGGGAGAGACCCAGTACTTC
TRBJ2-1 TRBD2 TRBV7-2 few CASSSRASGYNEQFF TGTGCCAGCAGCTCGAGGGCTAGCGGTTACAATGAGCAGTTCTTC
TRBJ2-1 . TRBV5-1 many CASSWGQGSNEQFF TGCGCCAGCAGCTGGGGGCAGGGTAGCAATGAGCAGTTCTTC
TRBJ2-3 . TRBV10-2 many CASLGNSGTDTQYF TGCGCCAGCCTGGGAAACTCCGGCACAGATACGCAGTATTTT
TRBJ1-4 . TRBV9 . CASSLHGTTNEKLFF TGTGCCAGCAGCCTCCACGGCACGACTAATGAAAAACTGTTTTTT
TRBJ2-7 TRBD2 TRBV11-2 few CASSFRERGEGPLEQYF TGTGCCAGCAGCTTTCGTGAACGGGGGGAGGGCCCACTGGAGCAGTACTTC
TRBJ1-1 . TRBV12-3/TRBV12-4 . CASRPPASPGGTEAFF TGTGCCAGCAGACCACCCGCCAGCCCTGGTGGTACTGAAGCTTTCTTT
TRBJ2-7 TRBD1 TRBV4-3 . CASSRTDRLTGEQYF TGCGCCAGCAGCCGGACGGACAGGCTCACCGGGGAGCAGTACTTC
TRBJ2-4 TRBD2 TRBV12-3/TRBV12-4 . CASSGLDVKNIQYF TGTGCCAGCAGTGGACTAGATGTCAAAAACATTCAGTACTTC
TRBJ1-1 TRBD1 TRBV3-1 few CASSQEGVIRGSTEAFF TGTGCCAGCAGCCAAGAGGGGGTAATCAGGGGGAGTACTGAAGCTTTCTTT
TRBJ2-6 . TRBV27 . CASSLQVRGGSGANVLTF TGTGCCAGCAGTTTACAAGTCAGGGGGGGCTCTGGGGCCAACGTCCTGACTTTC
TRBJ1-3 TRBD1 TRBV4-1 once CASSHSYPGTGPGNTIYF TGCGCCAGCAGCCATTCCTACCCGGGGACAGGGCCTGGAAACACCATATATTTT